Following are 14 T cell receptor beta chains from one sample sequenced in a study of early T cells in non-severe SARS-CoV-2 infection. TCRdb re-called the 5' RACE reads with MiXCR, one entry per CDR3 protein. The table has around 60,000 distinct CDR3 sequences, less than 20% seen once; the top ten hold about 8.4%. Sequenced here: whole blood, sampled at baseline. The receptors shown here come from an adult who was a healthcare worker with PCR-confirmed SARS-CoV-2 infection or an uninfected control (not recorded which).

There are a few counts of this clonotype. The rearrangement uses TRBV12-3 or TRBV12-4 and TRBJ2-1; TRBD1 matches 7 bases. V was clipped by 6 bases and J by 4 bases; unmatched bases: 9. CDR3 length: 15 residues. The CDR3 sequence: CASRRGGGEYNEQFF. DNA for the CDR3: TGTGCCAGCAGGCGAGGGGGCGGAGAGTACAATGAGCAGTTCTTC.

This clonotype was observed a handful of times. The chain couples TRBV6-6 to TRBJ1-2; unclear D gene. There are 11 residues in the CDR3. Germline V gene data show CDR1 as MNHNY and CDR2 as SVGAGI (reference sequence). Trimming left V 5 bases short and J 8 bases short, with 9 bases between. DNA for the CDR3: TGTGCCAGCAGTACCGAGGGCGGCTACACCTTC. It is translated as CASSTEGGYTF.

The rearrangement uses TRBV5-4 and TRBJ2-4; D unclear. The germline CDR1 and CDR2 sequences are SGHNT and YYREEE (reference sequence). The CDR3 sequence is 14 residues long. Deletions cut 3 bases from V and 7 bases from J, with 14 bases between. The CDR3 nucleotides read TGTGCCAGCAGCTCCCTAGGATCGGACAACATTCAGTACTTC. Protein: CASSSLGSDNIQYF.

In nucleotides, the CDR3 is TGTGCCAGCAGCGGCCCTCCAAATCAGCCCCAGCATTTT. This codes for CASSGPPNQPQHF. J is TRBJ1-5 and V is TRBV6-4; D is uncertain. The CDR3 length is 13 residues. The germline V gene encodes CDR1 MRHNA and CDR2 SNTAGT. The V end lost 6 bases, the J end lost 4 bases, and 10 bases lay between the germline ends.

This clonotype showed up many times. J is TRBJ1-1 and V is TRBV25-1, with 7 bases lining up with TRBD1. V lost 3 bases, J lost 6 bases, and 7 bases stayed unmatched. The germline V gene encodes CDR1 MGHDK and CDR2 SYGVNS. The CDR3 runs 14 residues. Written as DNA, the CDR3 is TGTGCCAGCAGTGACTATATGCAGGGGGCTGAAGCTTTCTTT. This gives the protein CASSDYMQGAEAFF.

Only a few counts were recorded for this clonotype. This chain uses TRBV10-3 with TRBJ2-4; TRBD1 agrees at 9 bases. CDR1 is ENHRY, CDR2 SYGVKD, per germline. The CDR3 sequence is 13 residues long. V shed 6 bases, J shed 9 bases, and the junction held 6 bases outside the gene matches. The CDR3 is CAISWGQGTIQYF. CDR3 in DNA: TGTGCCATCAGCTGGGGACAGGGTACCATTCAGTACTTC.

The table lists this clonotype with many counts. The chain recombines TRBV20-1 with TRBJ2-1, with D unresolved. The CDR3 sequence is 12 residues long. V dropped 6 bases and J dropped 5 bases, with 11 bases sitting between them. From germline, CDR1 is DFQATT and CDR2 SNEGSKA (reference sequence). CDR3 nucleotides: TGCAGTGCAAAGGCCTACCACAATGAGCAGTTCTTC. Its translation: CSAKAYHNEQFF.

This clonotype was seen more than once but under ten times. The CDR3 region has the DNA TGTGCCAGCAGCCAAACCCAGTTGGGGGCGCGTGAGCAGTACTTC. This codes for CASSQTQLGAREQYF. V and J are TRBV3-1 and TRBJ2-7, with D perhaps matching TRBD1 (6 bases). The ends were cut back, 2 bases at V and 7 bases at J, with 18 bases in the middle. Germline lookup yields CDR1 LGHDT and CDR2 YNNKEL (reference sequence). The CDR3 sequence is 15 residues long.

The J gene is TRBJ1-6, the V gene TRBV2; D gene uncertain. Germline V gives CDR1 SNHLY, CDR2 FYNNEI. This CDR3 has 15 residues. V lost 6 bases and J 9 bases, leaving 18 bases between the germline ends. CDR3 amino acids: CASRADPYPGSPLHF. The CDR3 bases are TGTGCCAGCAGAGCGGACCCCTATCCGGGTTCACCCCTCCACTTT. The full variable domain, its missing parts supplied by reference TRBV2 and TRBJ1-6, is EPEVTQTPSHQVTQMGQEVILRCVPISNHLYFYWYRQILGQKVEFLVSFYNNEISEKSEIFDDQFSVERPDGSNFTLKIRSTKLEDSAMYFCASRADPYPGSPLHFGNGTRLTVT.

The chain combines TRBV12-2 with TRBJ1-1; TRBD1, the D gene given by the table, was not confirmed from the DNA. TRBV12-2 is a recognized pseudogene. The CDR3 contains 23 residues. CDR3 amino acids: CASRLAEGTFPYRGRGLNTEAFF. CDR3 bases: TGTGCAAGTCGCTTAGCGGAGGGTACCTTTCCCTACAGGGGGAGAGGGTTGAACACTGAAGCTTTCTTT.

This chain links TRBV12-3 or TRBV12-4 with TRBJ1-5, with 8 positions matching TRBD1. The CDR3 loop spans 15 amino acids. J lost 6 bases, V lost 6 bases, and 10 bases had no gene match. Here the CDR3 DNA reads TGTGCCAGCAGCTCCCGGACAGGGTCAGGTCAGCCCCAGCATTTT. Translated: CASSSRTGSGQPQHF.

The V gene is TRBV2, the J gene TRBJ1-5; TRBD1 might be the D (5 bases). Between the trimmed V and J ends, which lost 3 bases and 2 bases, there was a span of 8 bases. Germline-derived CDR1 and CDR2 are SNHLY and FYNNEI. The CDR3 is 14 amino acids. Written as DNA, the CDR3 is TGTGCCAGCAGTGACAGGGTCGGCAATCAGCCCCAGCATTTT. Its protein product is CASSDRVGNQPQHF.

This clonotype was found a few times. The chain couples TRBV5-1 to TRBJ2-1; 11 bases align to TRBD2. Germline CDR1 reads SGHRS; CDR2 reads YFSETQ. This CDR3 has 14 amino acids. With 4 bases clipped from V and 6 bases from J, the junction kept 3 bases outside the gene matches. CDR3 DNA: TGCGCCAGCAGCCCCGGGACTAGCGGCAATGAGCAGTTCTTC. Its translation: CASSPGTSGNEQFF.

The chain uses TRBV12-3 or TRBV12-4 and TRBJ1-2; no definite D call. V shed 6 bases and J shed 4 bases, with 9 bases lying between them. The CDR3 spans 12 residues. In DNA form, the CDR3 reads TGTGCCAGCAGCCCCGGGATCTATGGCTACACCTTC. It specifies CASSPGIYGYTF.